A single TCR beta chain is shown here with its context. What it binds is unknown. Libraries for TCRalpha and TCRbeta carried sample barcodes and unique molecular identifiers via 5'RACE. TCRdb used MiXCR to reprocess the 5' RACE reads, holding one entry per CDR3 protein. The sample lists some 320,000 distinct CDR3 sequences, more than 15% occurring once. This CDR3 is 13 amino acids long. V dropped 2 bases and J dropped 5 bases, with 8 bases sitting between them. In germline, CDR1 is SGHKS, CDR2 YYEKEE (reference sequence). This sample is drawn from a study of T-cell memory formation after mild COVID-19. The study, taken as a whole, reports: Pre-infection memory carried some responding clones, suggesting that cross-reactive memory joined. The study found balanced CD4/CD8 in clones contracting day 15 to 85 and a CD4+ lean in later expanders.

The V gene is TRBV5-5, the J gene TRBJ1-5; D remains unclear. The sequence was collected from a young man who had mild COVID-19 (a few samples of this study predate the infection). Cell type and time point are not known. Sequencing was performed on PBMCs or a T cell subset sorted from them (not recorded which). CDR3: CASSFYGDQPQHF. DNA for the CDR3: TGTGCCAGCAGCTTCTATGGGGATCAGCCCCAGCATTTT.